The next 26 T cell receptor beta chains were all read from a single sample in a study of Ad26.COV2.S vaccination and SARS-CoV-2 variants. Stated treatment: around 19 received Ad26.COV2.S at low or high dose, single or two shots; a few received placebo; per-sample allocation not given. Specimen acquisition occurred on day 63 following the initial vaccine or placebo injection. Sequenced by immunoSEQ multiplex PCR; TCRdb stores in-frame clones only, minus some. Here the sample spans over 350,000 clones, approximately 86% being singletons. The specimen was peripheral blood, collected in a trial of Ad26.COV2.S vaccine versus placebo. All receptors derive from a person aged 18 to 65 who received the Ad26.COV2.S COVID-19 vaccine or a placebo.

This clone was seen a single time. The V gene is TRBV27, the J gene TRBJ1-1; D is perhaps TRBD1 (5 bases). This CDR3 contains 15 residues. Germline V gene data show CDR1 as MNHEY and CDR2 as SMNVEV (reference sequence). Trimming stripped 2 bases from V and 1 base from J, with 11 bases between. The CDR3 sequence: CASSLAGGSNTEAFF. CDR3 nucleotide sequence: TGTGCCAGCAGTTTAGCGGGGGGGTCGAACACTGAAGCTTTCTTT.

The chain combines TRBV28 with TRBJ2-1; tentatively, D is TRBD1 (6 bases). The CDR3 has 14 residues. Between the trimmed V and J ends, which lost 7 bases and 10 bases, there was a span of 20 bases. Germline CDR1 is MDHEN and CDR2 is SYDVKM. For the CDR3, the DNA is TGTGCCAGCATCCAAAGACAGGCGAGGGGCGAGCAGTTCTTC. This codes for CASIQRQARGEQFF.

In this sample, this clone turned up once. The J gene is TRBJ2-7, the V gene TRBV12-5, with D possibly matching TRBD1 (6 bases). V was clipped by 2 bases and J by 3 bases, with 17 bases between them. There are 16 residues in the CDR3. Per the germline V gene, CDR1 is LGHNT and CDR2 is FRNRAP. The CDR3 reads CASGLPQMGHHYEQYF. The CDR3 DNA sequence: TGTGCTAGTGGTTTGCCACAAATGGGACACCACTACGAGCAGTACTTC.

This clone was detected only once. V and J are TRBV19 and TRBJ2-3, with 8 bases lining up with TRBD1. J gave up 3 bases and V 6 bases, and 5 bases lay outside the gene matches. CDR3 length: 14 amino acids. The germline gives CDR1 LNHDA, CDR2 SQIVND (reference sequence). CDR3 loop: CASRSGGGTDTQYF. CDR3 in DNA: TGTGCCAGTAGGTCAGGGGGCGGGACAGATACGCAGTATTTT.

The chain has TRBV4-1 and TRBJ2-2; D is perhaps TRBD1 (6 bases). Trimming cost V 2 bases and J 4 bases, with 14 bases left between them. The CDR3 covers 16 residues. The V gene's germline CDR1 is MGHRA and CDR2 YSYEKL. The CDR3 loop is CASSQFLQGVTGELFF. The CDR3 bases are TGCGCCAGCAGCCAATTTTTACAGGGTGTCACCGGGGAGCTGTTTTTT.

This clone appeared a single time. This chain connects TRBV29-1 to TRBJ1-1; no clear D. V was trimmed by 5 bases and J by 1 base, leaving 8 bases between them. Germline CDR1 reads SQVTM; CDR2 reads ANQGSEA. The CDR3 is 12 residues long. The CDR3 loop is CSVRRENTEAFF. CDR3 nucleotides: TGCAGCGTTCGACGGGAGAACACTGAAGCTTTCTTT.

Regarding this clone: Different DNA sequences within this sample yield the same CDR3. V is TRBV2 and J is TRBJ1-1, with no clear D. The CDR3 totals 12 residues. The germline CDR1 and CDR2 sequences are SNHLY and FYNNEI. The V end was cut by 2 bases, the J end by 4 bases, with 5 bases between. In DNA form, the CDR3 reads TGTGCCAGCAGTGAAAGTACCACTGAAGCTTTCTTT. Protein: CASSESTTEAFF.

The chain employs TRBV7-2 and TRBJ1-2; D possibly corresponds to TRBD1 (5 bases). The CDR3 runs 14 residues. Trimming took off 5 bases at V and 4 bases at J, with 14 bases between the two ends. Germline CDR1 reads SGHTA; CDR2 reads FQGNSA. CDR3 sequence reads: CASSGPQALYGYTF. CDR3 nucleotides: TGTGCCAGCAGCGGCCCACAGGCCCTCTATGGCTACACCTTC. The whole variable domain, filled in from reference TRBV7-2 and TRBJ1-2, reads GAGVSQSPSNKVTEKGKDVELRCDPISGHTALYWYRQSLGQGLEFLIYFQGNSAPDKSGLPSDRFSAERTGGSVSTLTIQRTQQEDSAVYLCASSGPQALYGYTFGSGTRLTVV.

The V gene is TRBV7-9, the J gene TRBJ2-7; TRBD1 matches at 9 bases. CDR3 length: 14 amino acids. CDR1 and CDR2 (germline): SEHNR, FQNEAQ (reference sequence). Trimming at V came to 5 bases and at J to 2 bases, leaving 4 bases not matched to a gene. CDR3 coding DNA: TGTGCCAGCAGCCCCCGGGACAGGGCCTACGAGCAGTACTTC. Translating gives CASSPRDRAYEQYF.

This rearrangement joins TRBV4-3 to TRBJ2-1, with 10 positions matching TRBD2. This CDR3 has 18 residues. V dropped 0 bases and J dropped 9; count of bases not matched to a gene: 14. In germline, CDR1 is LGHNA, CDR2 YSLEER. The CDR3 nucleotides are TGCGCCAGCAGCCAAGATCACCCTAGCGGGGGCATACAAAGTGAGCAGTTCTTC. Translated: CASSQDHPSGGIQSEQFF.

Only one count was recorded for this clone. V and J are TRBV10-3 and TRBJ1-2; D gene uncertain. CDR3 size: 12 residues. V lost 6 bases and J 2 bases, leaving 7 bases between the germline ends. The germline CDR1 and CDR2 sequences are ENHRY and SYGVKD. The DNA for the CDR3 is TGTGCCATCAGCTCAGAGAACTATGGCTACACCTTC. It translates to CAISSENYGYTF.

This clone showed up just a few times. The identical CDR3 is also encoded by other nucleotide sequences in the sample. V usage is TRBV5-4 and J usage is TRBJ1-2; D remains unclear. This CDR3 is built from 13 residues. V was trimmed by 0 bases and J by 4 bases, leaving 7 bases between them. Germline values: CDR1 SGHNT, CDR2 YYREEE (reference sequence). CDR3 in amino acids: CASSLEDGYGYTF. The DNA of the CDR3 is TGTGCCAGCAGCTTGGAGGATGGCTATGGCTACACCTTC.

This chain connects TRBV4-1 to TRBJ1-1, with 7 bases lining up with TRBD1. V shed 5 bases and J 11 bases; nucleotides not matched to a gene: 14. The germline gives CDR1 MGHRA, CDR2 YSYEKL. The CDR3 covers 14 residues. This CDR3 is CASSSRTGRGEAFF. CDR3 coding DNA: TGCGCCAGCAGCTCCCGGACAGGCAGGGGTGAGGCTTTCTTT.

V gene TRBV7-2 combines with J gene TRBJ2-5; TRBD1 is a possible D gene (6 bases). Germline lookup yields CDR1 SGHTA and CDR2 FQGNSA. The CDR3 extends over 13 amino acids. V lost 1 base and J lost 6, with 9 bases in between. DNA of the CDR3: TGTGCCAGCAGCTTAGGCAGGGGAAAGACCCAGTACTTC. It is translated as CASSLGRGKTQYF.

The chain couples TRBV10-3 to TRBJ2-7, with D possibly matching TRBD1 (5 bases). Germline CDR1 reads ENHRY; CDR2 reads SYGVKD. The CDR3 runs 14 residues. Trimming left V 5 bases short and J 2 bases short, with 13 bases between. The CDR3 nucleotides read TGTGCCATCAGTACCCCGACAGAGACCTACGAGCAGTACTTC. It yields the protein CAISTPTETYEQYF.

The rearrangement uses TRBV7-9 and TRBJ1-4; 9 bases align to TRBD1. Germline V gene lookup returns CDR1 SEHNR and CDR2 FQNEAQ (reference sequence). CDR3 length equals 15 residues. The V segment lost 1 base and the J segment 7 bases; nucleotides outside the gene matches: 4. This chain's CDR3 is CASSLGDREGEKLFF. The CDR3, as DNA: TGTGCCAGCAGCTTAGGGGACAGGGAGGGTGAAAAACTGTTTTTT.

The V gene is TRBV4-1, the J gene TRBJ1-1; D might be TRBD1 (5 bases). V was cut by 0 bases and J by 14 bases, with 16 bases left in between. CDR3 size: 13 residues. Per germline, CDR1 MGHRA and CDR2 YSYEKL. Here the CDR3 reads CASSQELTAGPFF. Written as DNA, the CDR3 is TGCGCCAGCAGCCAAGAGTTGACAGCGGGGCCCTTCTTT.

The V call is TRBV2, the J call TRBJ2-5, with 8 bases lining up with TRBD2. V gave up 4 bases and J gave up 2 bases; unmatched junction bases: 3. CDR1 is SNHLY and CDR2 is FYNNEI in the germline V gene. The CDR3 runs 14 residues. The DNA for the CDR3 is TGTGCCAGCAGTGCTGTAGCGGGACAAGAGACCCAGTACTTC. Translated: CASSAVAGQETQYF.

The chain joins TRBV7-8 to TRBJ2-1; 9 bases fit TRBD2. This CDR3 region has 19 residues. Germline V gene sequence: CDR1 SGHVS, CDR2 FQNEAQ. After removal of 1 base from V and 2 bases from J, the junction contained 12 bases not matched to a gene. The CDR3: CASSLGASGALPPYNEQFF. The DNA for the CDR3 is TGTGCCAGCAGCTTAGGGGCTAGCGGGGCCCTCCCCCCCTACAATGAGCAGTTCTTC.

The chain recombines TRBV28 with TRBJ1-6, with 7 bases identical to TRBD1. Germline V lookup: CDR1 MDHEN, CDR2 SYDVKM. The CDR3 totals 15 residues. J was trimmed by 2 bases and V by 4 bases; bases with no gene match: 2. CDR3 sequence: CASSSGTAYNSPLHF. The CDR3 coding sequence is TGTGCCAGCAGTTCGGGGACAGCCTATAATTCACCCCTCCACTTT.

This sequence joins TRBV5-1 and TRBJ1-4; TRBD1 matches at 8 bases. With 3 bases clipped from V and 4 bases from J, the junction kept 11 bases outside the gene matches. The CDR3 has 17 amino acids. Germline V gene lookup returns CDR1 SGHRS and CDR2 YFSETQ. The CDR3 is CASSWGTGEGRNEKLFF. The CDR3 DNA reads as TGCGCCAGCAGCTGGGGGACAGGCGAAGGGCGTAATGAAAAACTGTTTTTT.

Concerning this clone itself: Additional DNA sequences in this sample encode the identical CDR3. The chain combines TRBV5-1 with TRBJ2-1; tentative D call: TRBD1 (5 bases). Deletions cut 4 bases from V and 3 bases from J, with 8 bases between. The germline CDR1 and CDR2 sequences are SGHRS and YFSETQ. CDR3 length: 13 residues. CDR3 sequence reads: CASSLDSYNEQFF. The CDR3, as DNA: TGCGCCAGCAGCCTTGACAGCTACAATGAGCAGTTCTTC.

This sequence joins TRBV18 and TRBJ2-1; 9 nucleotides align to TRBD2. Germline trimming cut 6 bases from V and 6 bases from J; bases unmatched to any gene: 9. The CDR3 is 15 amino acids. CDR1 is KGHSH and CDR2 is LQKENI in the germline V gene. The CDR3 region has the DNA TGTGCCAGCTCCCCCTGGCGGGGGGGCCTCAATGAGCAGTTCTTC. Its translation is CASSPWRGGLNEQFF.

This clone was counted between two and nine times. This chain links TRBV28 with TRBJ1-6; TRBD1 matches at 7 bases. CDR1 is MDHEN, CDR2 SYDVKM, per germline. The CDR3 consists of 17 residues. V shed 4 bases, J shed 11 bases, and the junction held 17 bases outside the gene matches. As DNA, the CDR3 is TGTGCCAGCAGTTCGAACCCCGGGACAGAGAGATTCCCACCCCTCCACTTT. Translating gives CASSSNPGTERFPPLHF.

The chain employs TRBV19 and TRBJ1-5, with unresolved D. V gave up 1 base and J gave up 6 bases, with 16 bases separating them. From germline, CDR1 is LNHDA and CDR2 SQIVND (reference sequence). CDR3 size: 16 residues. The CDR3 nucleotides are TGTGCCAGTAGTATAGGTACGCGGCAGCAGATTCAGCCCCAGCATTTT. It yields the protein CASSIGTRQQIQPQHF.

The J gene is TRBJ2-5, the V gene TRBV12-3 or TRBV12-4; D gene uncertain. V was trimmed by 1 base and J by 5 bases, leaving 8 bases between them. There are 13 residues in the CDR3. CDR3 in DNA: TGTGCCAGCAGTTTAGGGATAAAGGAGACCCAGTACTTC. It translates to CASSLGIKETQYF.